This T cell receptor (beta chain) was identified during a study of radiotherapy plus CTLA-4 blockade in lung cancer. Across the whole study: Of all patients, approximately 17% responded objectively and 30% to 35% showed disease control.

Some clones are missing from TCRdb's copy, which holds only in-frame ones; the method was immunoSEQ multiplex PCR. The top ten hold over 15% of the sample, which has 50,000 to 65,000 clones, more than 60% seen once. The germline V gene encodes CDR1 GTSNPN and CDR2 SVGIG (reference sequence). The CDR3 covers 17 residues. V dropped 3 bases and J dropped 4; count of bases not matched to a gene: 14. Receiving focal radiation plus CTLA-4 blockade with ipilimumab were patients who had chemo-refractory metastatic non-small-cell lung cancer. Sequencing used peripheral blood, obtained from a patient treated with radiotherapy plus ipilimumab. The chain combines TRBV30 with TRBJ2-5, with TRBD2 identical over 10 bases. This receptor was identified in a human donor with non-small cell lung cancer who had a complete response to radiotherapy plus ipilimumab. The CDR3 region is CAWSVPTLAGEGETQYF. CDR3 nucleotides: TGTGCCTGGAGCGTTCCTACGCTAGCGGGAGAGGGAGAGACCCAGTACTTC.